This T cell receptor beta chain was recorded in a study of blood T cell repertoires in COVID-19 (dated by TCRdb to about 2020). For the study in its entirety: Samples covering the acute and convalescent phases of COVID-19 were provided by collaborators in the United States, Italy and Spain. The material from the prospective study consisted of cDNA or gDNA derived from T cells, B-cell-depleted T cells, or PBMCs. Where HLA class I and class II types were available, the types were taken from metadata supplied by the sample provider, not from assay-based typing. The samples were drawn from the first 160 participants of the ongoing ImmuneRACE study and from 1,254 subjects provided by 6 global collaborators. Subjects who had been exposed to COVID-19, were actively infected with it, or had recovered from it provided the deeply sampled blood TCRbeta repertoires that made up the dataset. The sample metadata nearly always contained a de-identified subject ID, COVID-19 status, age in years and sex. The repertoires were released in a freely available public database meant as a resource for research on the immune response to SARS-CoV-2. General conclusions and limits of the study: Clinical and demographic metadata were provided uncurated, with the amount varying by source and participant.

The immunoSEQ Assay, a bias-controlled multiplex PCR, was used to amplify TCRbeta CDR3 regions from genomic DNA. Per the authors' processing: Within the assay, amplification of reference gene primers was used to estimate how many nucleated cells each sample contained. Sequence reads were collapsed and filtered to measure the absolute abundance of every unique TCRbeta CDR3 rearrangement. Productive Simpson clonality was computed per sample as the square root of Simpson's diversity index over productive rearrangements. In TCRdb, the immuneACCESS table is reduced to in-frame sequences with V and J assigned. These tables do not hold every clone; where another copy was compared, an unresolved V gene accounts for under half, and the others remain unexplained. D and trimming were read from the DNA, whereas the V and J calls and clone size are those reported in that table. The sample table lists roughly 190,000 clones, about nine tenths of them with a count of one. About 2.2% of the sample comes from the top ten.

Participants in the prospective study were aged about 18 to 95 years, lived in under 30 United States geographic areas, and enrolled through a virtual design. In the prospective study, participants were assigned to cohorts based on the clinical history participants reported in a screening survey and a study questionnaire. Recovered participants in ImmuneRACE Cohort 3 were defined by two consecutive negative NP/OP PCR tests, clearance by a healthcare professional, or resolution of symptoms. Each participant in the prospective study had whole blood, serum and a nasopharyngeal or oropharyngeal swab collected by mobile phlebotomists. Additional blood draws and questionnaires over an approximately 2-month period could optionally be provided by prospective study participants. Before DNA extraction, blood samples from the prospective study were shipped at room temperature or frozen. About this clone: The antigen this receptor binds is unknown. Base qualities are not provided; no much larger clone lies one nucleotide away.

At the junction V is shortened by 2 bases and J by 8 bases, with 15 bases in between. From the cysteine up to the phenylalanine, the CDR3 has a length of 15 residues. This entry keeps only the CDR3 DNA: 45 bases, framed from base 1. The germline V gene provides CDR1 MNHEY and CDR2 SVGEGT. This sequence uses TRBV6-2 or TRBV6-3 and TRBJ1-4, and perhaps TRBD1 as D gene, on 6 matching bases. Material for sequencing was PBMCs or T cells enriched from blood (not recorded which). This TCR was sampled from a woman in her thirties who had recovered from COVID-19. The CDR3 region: CASSYPPQGEEKLFF. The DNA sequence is TGTGCCAGCAGTTACCCGCCACAGGGAGAAGAAAAACTGTTTTTT.